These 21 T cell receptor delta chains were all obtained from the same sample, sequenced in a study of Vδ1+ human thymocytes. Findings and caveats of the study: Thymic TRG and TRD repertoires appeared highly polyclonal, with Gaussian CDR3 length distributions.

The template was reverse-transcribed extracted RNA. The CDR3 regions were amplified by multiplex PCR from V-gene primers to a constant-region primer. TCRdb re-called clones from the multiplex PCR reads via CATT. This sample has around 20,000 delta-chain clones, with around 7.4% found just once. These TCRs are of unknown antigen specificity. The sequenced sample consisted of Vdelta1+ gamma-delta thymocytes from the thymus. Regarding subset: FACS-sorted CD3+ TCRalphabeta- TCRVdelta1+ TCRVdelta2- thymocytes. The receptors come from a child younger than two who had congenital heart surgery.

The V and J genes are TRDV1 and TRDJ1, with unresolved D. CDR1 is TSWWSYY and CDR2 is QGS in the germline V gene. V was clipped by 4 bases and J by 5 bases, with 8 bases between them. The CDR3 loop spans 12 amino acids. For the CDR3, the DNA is TGTGCTCTTGGGGTCCCGCAGGATAAACTCATCTTT. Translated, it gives CALGVPQDKLIF.

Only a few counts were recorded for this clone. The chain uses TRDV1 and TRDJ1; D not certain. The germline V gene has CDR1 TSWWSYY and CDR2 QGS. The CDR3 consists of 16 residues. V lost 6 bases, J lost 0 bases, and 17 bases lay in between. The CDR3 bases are TGTGCTCTTGGTTTATGGGTCCCTCTGTACACCGATAAACTCATCTTT. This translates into CALGLWVPLYTDKLIF.

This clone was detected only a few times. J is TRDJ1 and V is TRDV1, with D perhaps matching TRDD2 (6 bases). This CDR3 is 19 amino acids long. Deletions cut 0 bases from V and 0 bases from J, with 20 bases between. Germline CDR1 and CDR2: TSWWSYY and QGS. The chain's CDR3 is CALGELWSPSELYTDKLIF. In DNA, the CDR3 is TGTGCTCTTGGGGAACTATGGTCGCCTTCCGAACTTTACACCGATAAACTCATCTTT.

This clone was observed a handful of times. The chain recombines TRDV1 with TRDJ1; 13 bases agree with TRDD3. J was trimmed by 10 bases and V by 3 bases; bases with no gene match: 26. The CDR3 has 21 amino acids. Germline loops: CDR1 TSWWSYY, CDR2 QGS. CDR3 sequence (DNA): TGTGCTCTTGGGGACCCCTTCCTGCATGTACTGGGGGATACGCGTATGATGGGACTCATCTTT. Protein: CALGDPFLHVLGDTRMMGLIF.

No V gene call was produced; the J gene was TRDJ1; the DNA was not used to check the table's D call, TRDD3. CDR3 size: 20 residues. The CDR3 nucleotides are TGTGCTCTTGGGGAATCGACACCCTGGGGGCTGGAATCGTACACCGATAAACTCATCTTT. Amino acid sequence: CALGESTPWGLESYTDKLIF.

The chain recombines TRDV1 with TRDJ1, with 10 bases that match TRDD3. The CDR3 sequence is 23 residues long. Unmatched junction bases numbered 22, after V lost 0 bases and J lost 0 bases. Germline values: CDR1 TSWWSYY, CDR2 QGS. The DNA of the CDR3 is TGTGCTCTTGGGGAACTCTCGGGGTTTCCCCGAACTGGGGGATTCCTGTACACCGATAAACTCATCTTT. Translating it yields CALGELSGFPRTGGFLYTDKLIF.

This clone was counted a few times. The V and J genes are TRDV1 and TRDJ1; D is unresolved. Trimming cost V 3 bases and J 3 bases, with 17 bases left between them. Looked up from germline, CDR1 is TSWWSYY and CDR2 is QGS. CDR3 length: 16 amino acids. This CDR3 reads CALGETTIRPSDKLIF. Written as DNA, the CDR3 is TGTGCTCTTGGGGAGACTACTATTCGCCCCTCCGATAAACTCATCTTT.

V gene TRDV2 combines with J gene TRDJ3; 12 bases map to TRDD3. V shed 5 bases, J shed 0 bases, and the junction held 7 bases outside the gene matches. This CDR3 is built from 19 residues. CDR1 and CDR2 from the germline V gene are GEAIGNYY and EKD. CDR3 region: CACGTGGYTPSWDTRQMFF. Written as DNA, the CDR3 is TGTGCCTGTGGTACTGGGGGATACACGCCCTCCTGGGACACCCGACAGATGTTTTTC.

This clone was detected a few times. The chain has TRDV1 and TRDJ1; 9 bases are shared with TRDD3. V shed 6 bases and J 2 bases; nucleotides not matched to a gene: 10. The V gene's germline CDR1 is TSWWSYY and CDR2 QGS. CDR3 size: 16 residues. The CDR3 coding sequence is TGTGCTCTTGGTTACCTGGGGGATCGGGAGACCGATAAACTCATCTTT. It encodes CALGYLGDRETDKLIF.

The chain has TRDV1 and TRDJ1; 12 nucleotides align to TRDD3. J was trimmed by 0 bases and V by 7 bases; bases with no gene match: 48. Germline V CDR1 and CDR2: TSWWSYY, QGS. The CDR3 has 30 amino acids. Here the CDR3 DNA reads TGTGCTCTTGCCTCACTGCAACTCGGCGAAACGGTACTGGGGGATACAAGGCTCATTCCCATGCCAGGGTACACCGATAAACTCATCTTT. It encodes CALASLQLGETVLGDTRLIPMPGYTDKLIF.

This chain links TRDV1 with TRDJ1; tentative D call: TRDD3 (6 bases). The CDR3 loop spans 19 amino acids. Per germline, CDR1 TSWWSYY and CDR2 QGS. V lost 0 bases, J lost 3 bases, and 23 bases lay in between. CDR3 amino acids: CALGELLRDTLVQADKLIF. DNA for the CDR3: TGTGCTCTTGGGGAACTTCTGCGAGATACGTTAGTACAGGCCGATAAACTCATCTTT.

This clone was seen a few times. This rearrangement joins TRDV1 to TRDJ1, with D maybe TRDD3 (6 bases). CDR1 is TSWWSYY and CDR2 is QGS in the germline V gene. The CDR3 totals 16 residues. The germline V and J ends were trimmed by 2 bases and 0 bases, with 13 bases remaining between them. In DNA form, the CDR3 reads TGTGCTCTTGGGGAAATAGAAGGGGGAGACACCGATAAACTCATCTTT. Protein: CALGEIEGGDTDKLIF.

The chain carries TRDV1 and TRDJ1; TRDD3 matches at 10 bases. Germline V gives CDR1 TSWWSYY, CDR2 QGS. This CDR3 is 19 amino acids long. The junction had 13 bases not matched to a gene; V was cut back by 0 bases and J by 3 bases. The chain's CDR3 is CALGELARWGISSPDKLIF. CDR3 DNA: TGTGCTCTTGGGGAACTGGCCCGCTGGGGGATATCCTCACCCGATAAACTCATCTTT.

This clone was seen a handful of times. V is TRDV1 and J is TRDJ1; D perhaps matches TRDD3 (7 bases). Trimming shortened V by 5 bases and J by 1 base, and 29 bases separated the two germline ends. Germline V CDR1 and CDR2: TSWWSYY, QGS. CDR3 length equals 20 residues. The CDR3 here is CALGSYPTGALGGFTDKLIF. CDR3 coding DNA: TGTGCTCTTGGGTCCTATCCTACCGGGGCCCTGGGGGGTTTCACCGATAAACTCATCTTT.

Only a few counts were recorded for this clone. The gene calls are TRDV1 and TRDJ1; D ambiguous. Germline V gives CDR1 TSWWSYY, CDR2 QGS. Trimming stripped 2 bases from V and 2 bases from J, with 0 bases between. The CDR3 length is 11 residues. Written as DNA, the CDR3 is TGTGCTCTTGGGGAAACCGATAAACTCATCTTT. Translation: CALGETDKLIF.

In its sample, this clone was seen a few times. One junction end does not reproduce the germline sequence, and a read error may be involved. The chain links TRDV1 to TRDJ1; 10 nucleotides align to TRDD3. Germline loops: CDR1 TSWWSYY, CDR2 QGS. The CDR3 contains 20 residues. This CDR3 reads CALGELGQLGDAEYTDKLIF. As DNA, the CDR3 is TGTGCTCTTGGAGAACTAGGTCAACTGGGGGATGCCGAATACACCGATAAACTCATCTTT.

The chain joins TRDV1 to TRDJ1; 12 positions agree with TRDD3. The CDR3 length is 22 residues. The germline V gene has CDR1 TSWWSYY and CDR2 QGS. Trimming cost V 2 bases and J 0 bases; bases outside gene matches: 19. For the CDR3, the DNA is TGTGCTCTTGGGGAATTGTCTCCCCGCCTTCCTACTGGGGGATACTACACCGATAAACTCATCTTT. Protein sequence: CALGELSPRLPTGGYYTDKLIF.

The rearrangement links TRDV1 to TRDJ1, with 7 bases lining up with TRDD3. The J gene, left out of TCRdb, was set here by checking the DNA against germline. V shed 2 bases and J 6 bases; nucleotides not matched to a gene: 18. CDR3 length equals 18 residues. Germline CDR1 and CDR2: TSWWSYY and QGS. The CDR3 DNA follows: TGTGCTCTTGGGGAAAGTCGTACTGAGGGATACCCGGCTTATAAACTCATCTTT. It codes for CALGESRTEGYPAYKLIF.

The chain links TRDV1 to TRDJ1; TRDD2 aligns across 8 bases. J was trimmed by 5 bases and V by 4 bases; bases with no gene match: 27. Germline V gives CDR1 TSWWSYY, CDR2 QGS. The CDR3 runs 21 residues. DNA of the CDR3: TGTGCTCTTGGGGCCTCCACGCGCTTCCTACAATCTGATTTTGTGCCGGATAAACTCATCTTT. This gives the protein CALGASTRFLQSDFVPDKLIF.

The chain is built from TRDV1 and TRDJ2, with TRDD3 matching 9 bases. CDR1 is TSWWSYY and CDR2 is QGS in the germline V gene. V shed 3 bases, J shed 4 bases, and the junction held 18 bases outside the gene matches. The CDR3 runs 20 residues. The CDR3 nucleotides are TGTGCTCTTGGGGACCGAACCTACTGGGGGACTCCACCGCAGACAGCACAACTCTTCTTT. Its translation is CALGDRTYWGTPPQTAQLFF.

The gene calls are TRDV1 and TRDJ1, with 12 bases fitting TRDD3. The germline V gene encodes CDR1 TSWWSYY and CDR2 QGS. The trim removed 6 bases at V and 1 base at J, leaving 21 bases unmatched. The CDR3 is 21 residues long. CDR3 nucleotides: TGTGCTCTTGGCCCAACTTTCATCCTCACTGGGGGATACCCGTGCACCGATAAACTCATCTTT. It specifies CALGPTFILTGGYPCTDKLIF.